What follows are 19 T cell receptor beta chains derived from one specimen sequenced in a study of radiation and T cells in renal cell carcinoma. Generated by immunoSEQ multiplex PCR, the TCRdb table keeps only in-frame clones and is missing some. The table lists approximately 51,000 clones, about 80% of them singletons. The time point is: baseline pretreatment blood. Documented treatment: 15 Gy SBRT to primary tumor, nephrectomy 4 weeks later. The sample here was blood, taken from a patient whose treatment included radiotherapy and nephrectomy. The source of these receptors is a woman aged 70-85 years with renal cell carcinoma.

The chain carries TRBV16 and TRBJ2-1; D call uncertain. Trimming removed 5 bases from V and 0 bases from J, with 11 bases in between. Germline lookup yields CDR1 KGHSY and CDR2 FQNENV. CDR3 length: 15 amino acids. The CDR3 DNA follows: TGTGCCAGCAGCTTTGCGAGAAGCTCCTACAATGAGCAGTTCTTC. It encodes CASSFARSSYNEQFF.

This clone is medium-sized in the sample. Compared with germline, one end of the junction differs, possibly owing to a read error. This chain links TRBV7-9 with TRBJ1-3; 7 bases fit TRBD1. The CDR3 sequence is 15 residues long. CDR1 and CDR2 (germline): SEHNR, FQNEAQ (reference sequence). CDR3: CASSNRDSSGSTMYF. The CDR3 bases are TGTGCCAGCAGCAACCGGGACAGCTCTGGGAGCACCATGTATTTT.

The V and J genes are TRBV6-5 and TRBJ2-7; no clear D gene. The CDR3 has 15 amino acids. CDR1 is MNHEY, CDR2 SVGAGI, per germline. Trimming left V 0 bases short and J 3 bases short, with 12 bases between. The CDR3 DNA reads TGTGCCAGCAGTTACTCGGCAAATTCTGGCTACGAGCAGTACTTC. This encodes CASSYSANSGYEQYF.

This clone was seen a single time. The genes are TRBV19 and TRBJ1-5, with D unclear. The CDR3 is made up of 12 amino acids. CDR1 is LNHDA and CDR2 is SQIVND in the germline V gene (reference sequence). With 7 bases removed from V and 2 bases from J, the gap between germline ends came to 6 bases. The CDR3 protein is CASNQRNQPQHF. The CDR3, as DNA: TGTGCCAGTAACCAGCGCAATCAGCCCCAGCATTTT.

The chain has TRBV27 and TRBJ1-1, with TRBD1 matching 11 bases. The CDR3 length is 16 residues. From germline, CDR1 is MNHEY and CDR2 SMNVEV (reference sequence). V shed 1 base and J 4 bases; nucleotides not matched to a gene: 5. The CDR3 coding sequence is TGTGCCAGCAGTTTATACGGGACAGGGGGTGGCACTGAAGCTTTCTTT. Protein product: CASSLYGTGGGTEAFF.

The chain links TRBV29-1 to TRBJ2-5; D call uncertain. The DNA matches TRBJ2-7 better at its end, which makes the J call doubtful. Per germline, CDR1 SQVTM and CDR2 ANQGSEA. CDR3 length: 11 amino acids. CDR3 coding DNA: TGCAGCGCATACGGAGCCTACGAGCAGTACTTC. Translation: CSAYGAYEQYF.

V and J are TRBV30 and TRBJ1-6, with unresolved D. CDR1 GTSNPN and CDR2 SVGIG come from the germline V gene (reference sequence). This CDR3 contains 10 residues. V was cut by 8 bases and J by 8 bases, with 7 bases left in between. The CDR3 region is CAVGYSPLHF. The CDR3 nucleotides are TGTGCCGTGGGTTATTCACCCCTCCACTTT. Filled out from reference TRBV30 and TRBJ1-6, the complete variable domain reads SQTIHQWPATLVQPVGSPLSLECTVEGTSNPNLYWYRQAAGRGLQLLFYSVGIGQISSEVPQNLSASRPQDRQFILSSKKLLLSDSGFYLCAVGYSPLHFGNGTRLTVT.

The rearrangement uses TRBV5-4 and TRBJ1-2; D is unresolved. CDR1 is SGHNT, CDR2 YYREEE, per germline (reference sequence). V was clipped by 0 bases and J by 3 bases, with 3 bases between them. The CDR3 loop spans 12 amino acids. The CDR3 here is CASSLGDYGYTF. As DNA, the CDR3 is TGTGCCAGCAGCTTGGGAGACTATGGCTACACCTTC.

This chain connects TRBV5-1 to TRBJ2-6; possibly TRBD1 or TRBD2 for D (5 bases each). CDR3 length: 16 residues. Germline values: CDR1 SGHRS, CDR2 YFSETQ. V dropped 5 bases and J dropped 4 bases, with 16 bases sitting between them. The CDR3 region is CASSSGRISGANVLTF. The CDR3 bases are TGCGCCAGCAGTTCGGGGCGAATCTCCGGGGCCAACGTCCTGACTTTC.

The chain recombines TRBV2 with TRBJ1-2; no reliable D call. The CDR3 has 13 residues. The germline gives CDR1 SNHLY, CDR2 FYNNEI. V was pared by 3 bases and J by 2 bases, with 7 bases between. CDR3 in amino acids: CASSDSSNYGYTF. In nucleotides, the CDR3 is TGTGCCAGCAGTGATAGCAGCAACTATGGCTACACCTTC.

This rearrangement joins TRBV7-8 to TRBJ1-2; D remains ambiguous. The V end lost 4 bases, the J end lost 7 bases, and 10 bases lay between the germline ends. Germline lookup yields CDR1 SGHVS and CDR2 FQNEAQ. The CDR3 totals 12 residues. Here the CDR3 reads CASSSDGFGYTF. In nucleotides, the CDR3 is TGTGCCAGCAGCTCTGACGGGTTTGGCTACACCTTC.

This chain joins TRBV27 and TRBJ1-5; D is unresolved. The CDR3 extends over 12 amino acids. Trimming took off 3 bases at V and 7 bases at J, with 7 bases between the two ends. From germline, CDR1 is MNHEY and CDR2 SMNVEV (reference sequence). DNA of the CDR3: TGTGCCAGCAGTTTCTTGGGCCAGCCCCAGCATTTT. As protein: CASSFLGQPQHF.

The genes are TRBV9 and TRBJ2-5; TRBD2 is a possible D gene (5 bases). The germline CDR1 and CDR2 sequences are SGDLS and YYNGEE. CDR3 size: 14 residues. V gave up 0 bases and J gave up 4 bases, with 10 bases separating them. The CDR3 is CASSVAGGGETQYF. The CDR3 DNA sequence: TGTGCCAGCAGCGTAGCCGGAGGCGGAGAGACCCAGTACTTC.

The chain carries TRBV9 and TRBJ2-3, with D possibly TRBD1 on 5 matching bases. Germline V gives CDR1 SGDLS, CDR2 YYNGEE. The CDR3 extends over 16 amino acids. The ends were cut back, 0 bases at V and 0 bases at J, with 11 bases in the middle. The CDR3 DNA follows: TGTGCCAGCAGCGTAGTGCAGGGATTAAGCACAGATACGCAGTATTTT. Its translation: CASSVVQGLSTDTQYF. The full variable domain, its missing parts supplied by reference TRBV9 and TRBJ2-3, is DSGVTQTPKHLITATGQRVTLRCSPRSGDLSVYWYQQSLDQGLQFLIQYYNGEERAKGNILERFSAQQFPDLHSELNLSSLELGDSALYFCASSVVQGLSTDTQYFGPGTRLTVL.

The V and J genes are TRBV9 and TRBJ1-1; D remains unclear. The CDR3 length is 12 residues. In germline, CDR1 is SGDLS, CDR2 YYNGEE. The CDR3 is CVSYVVETEAFF. The CDR3 nucleotides are TGTGTCTCTTATGTGGTAGAGACTGAAGCTTTCTTT.

J is TRBJ2-3 and V is TRBV9; 9 bases are shared with TRBD2. The CDR3 is made up of 16 amino acids. The V segment lost 2 bases and the J segment 2 bases; nucleotides outside the gene matches: 6. Germline CDR1 and CDR2: SGDLS and YYNGEE. The CDR3 bases are TGTGCCAGCAGCGTGGAAGGGACTAGCTCCACAGATACGCAGTATTTT. Encoded protein: CASSVEGTSSTDTQYF.

This chain connects TRBV5-1 to TRBJ1-4, with TRBD1 matching 7 bases. The CDR3 is made up of 15 amino acids. Germline V lookup: CDR1 SGHRS, CDR2 YFSETQ. J lost 5 bases, V lost 3 bases, and 7 bases had no gene match. CDR3 DNA: TGCGCCAGCAGCTCGACCGGGACAGTGAATGAAAAACTGTTTTTT. Its translation: CASSSTGTVNEKLFF.

The V and J genes are TRBV5-1 and TRBJ2-7; 7 bases are a match to TRBD1. The CDR3 totals 14 residues. The trim removed 4 bases at V and 2 bases at J, leaving 6 bases unmatched. Germline CDR1 SGHRS, CDR2 YFSETQ. CDR3 DNA: TGCGCCAGCAGCCACGGCCAGGGGGCCTACGAGCAGTACTTC. It specifies CASSHGQGAYEQYF.

The V gene is TRBV5-1, the J gene TRBJ1-2, with 7 bases identical to TRBD1. The CDR3 is made up of 12 amino acids. V was clipped by 7 bases and J by 7 bases; unmatched bases: 7. The germline CDR1 and CDR2 sequences are SGHRS and YFSETQ. The CDR3 DNA is TGCGCCAGCGGAGACAGGGAGGGTGGCTACACCTTC. The encoded protein is CASGDREGGYTF.